This T cell receptor (beta chain) was recorded in a study of response to subunit inactivated influenza vaccine (dated 2018 in TCRdb). Notes on the research overall: Deep quantitative profiling of the T cell receptor repertoire was used in the study to follow responses to a trivalent subunit inactivated influenza vaccine.

Points the paper makes about the study in general: The authors proposed that each seasonal influenza vaccination may bring in only a limited number of new T cells.

The table lists this clonotype with many counts. This clone's antigen is unknown. It has no much larger one-base neighbor in the sample; base qualities were not kept. Receptor libraries were prepared by RT-PCR. TCRdb shows the sequencer as Illumina HiSeq 2500. TCRdb trimmed the raw reads at Q25, called clones with MiXCR and kept productive beta chains. Under each unique CDR3 protein, matching rows form one entry showing the most common genes and DNA. A total of roughly 790,000 distinct CDR3 sequences appear in this sample, approximately 21% of them only once. The ten largest clones add up to roughly a tenth of the sample. Spanning cysteine to phenylalanine, the CDR3 consists of 17 amino acids. Only the CDR3 DNA stays, 51 bases, in frame from base 1. V and J are trimmed by 1 base and 4 bases, and the gene matches miss 9 bases of the junction.

This specimen was PBMCs from blood, taken more than 4 days after vaccination. This clonotype was sampled from a man between 50 and 59 years old who received an inactivated influenza vaccine. Donor details come from another sample of the same person, matched by shared clones. The chain is made from TRBV12-3 or TRBV12-4 and TRBJ2-3, with TRBD2 matching 9 junction bases. CDR3 sequence: CASSLGLAGGPPDTQYF. The DNA is as follows: TGTGCCAGCAGTTTAGGGCTGGCGGGGGGGCCTCCAGATACGCAGTATTTT.